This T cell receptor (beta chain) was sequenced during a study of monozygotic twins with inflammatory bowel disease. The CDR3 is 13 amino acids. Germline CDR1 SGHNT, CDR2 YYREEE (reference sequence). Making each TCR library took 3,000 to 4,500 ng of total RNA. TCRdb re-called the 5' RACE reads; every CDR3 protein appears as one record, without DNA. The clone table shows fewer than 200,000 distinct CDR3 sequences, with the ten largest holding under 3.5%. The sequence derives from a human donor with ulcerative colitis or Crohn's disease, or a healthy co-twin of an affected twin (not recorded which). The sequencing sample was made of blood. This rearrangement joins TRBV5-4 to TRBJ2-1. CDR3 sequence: CASSLEWDNEQFF.